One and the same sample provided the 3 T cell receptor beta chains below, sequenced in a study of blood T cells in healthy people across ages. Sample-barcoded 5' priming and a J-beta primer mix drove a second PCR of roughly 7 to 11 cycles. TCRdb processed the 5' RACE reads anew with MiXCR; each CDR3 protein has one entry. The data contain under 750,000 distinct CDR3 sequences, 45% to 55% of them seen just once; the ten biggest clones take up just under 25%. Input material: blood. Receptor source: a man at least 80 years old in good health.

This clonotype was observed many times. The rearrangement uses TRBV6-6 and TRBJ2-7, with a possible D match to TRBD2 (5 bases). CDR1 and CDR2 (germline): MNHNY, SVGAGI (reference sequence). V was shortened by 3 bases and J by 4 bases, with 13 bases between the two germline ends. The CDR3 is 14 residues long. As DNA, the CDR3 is TGTGCCAGCAGTTATGAGGCTAGCAGTTACGAGCAGTACTTC. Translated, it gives CASSYEASSYEQYF.

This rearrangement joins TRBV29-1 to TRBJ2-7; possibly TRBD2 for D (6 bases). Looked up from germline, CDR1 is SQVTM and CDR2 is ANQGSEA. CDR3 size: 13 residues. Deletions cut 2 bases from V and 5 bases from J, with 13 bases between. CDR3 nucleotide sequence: TGCAGCGTTGAAACTAGCCTTAGTGACGAGCAGTACTTC. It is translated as CSVETSLSDEQYF.

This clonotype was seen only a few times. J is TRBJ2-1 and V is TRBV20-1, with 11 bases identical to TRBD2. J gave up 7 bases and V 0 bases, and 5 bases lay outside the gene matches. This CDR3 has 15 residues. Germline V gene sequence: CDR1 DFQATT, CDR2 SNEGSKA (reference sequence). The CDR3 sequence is CSARDGSSGRNEQFF. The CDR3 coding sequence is TGCAGTGCTAGAGATGGGTCTAGCGGGAGGAATGAGCAGTTCTTC.